This TCR beta chain was identified in a study of T cell responses to AZD1222 COVID-19 vaccine. As to this clone: Its antigen is currently unknown.

Profiled with immunoSEQ multiplex PCR; TCRdb holds only in-frame clones, not every one. The table records 90,000 to 140,000 clones, roughly nine tenths of them present only once. The germline V gene has CDR1 SNHLY and CDR2 FYNNEI. Trimming left V 3 bases short and J 2 bases short, with 16 bases between. The CDR3 is 16 residues long. Notes on the study in general: The breadth and depth of Spike-specific TCRs increased once two AZD1222 doses had been given. Among AZD1222 vaccinees, only 5 or 6 were seropositive at baseline. Samples come after the peak T cell response, not at day 14.

The starting material was peripheral blood, obtained 28 days after the second AZD1222 dose. This sequence originates from an adult who received the AZD1222 COVID-19 vaccine. The chain has TRBV2 and TRBJ2-5; D is possibly TRBD2 (5 bases). DNA for the CDR3: TGTGCCAGCAGTGAGACTCGTGGGAGCCTTCAAGAGACCCAGTACTTC. This encodes CASSETRGSLQETQYF.